The rows below give T cell receptor beta chains drawn from one sample of a study of cytomegalovirus exposure and HLA in healthy donors. Some clones are missing from TCRdb's copy, which holds only in-frame ones; the method was immunoSEQ multiplex PCR. Of roughly 150,000 clones detected, 70% appear once; the ten largest clones hold roughly 2%. Sequences were obtained from PBMCs. All receptors come from a woman aged 55-69 years in good health and CMV-seropositive. CDR3s include the opening cysteine and the closing phenylalanine or tryptophan.

CDR3aa: CASSTGTSGSYEQFF; v_gene: TRBV18; j_gene: TRBJ2-1
CDR3aa: CASSLGDPGQGLGEQFF; v_gene: TRBV7-3; j_gene: TRBJ2-1
CDR3aa: CASRVGGTSGNIQYF; v_gene: TRBV19; j_gene: TRBJ2-4
CDR3aa: CASAPPAAVRSNQPQHF; v_gene: TRBV28; j_gene: TRBJ1-5
CDR3aa: CASSLDGGSAYEQYF; v_gene: TRBV5-1; j_gene: TRBJ2-7
CDR3aa: CATSRDTGLGGESQYF; v_gene: TRBV15; j_gene: TRBJ2-5
CDR3aa: CASMSGLAGPYEQYF; v_gene: TRBV28; j_gene: TRBJ2-7
CDR3aa: CASSSGQGFQPQHF; v_gene: TRBV19; j_gene: TRBJ1-5
CDR3aa: CASSREGGSYEQYF; v_gene: TRBV5-1; j_gene: TRBJ2-7
CDR3aa: CASSQDRAVGYGYTF; v_gene: TRBV6-5; j_gene: TRBJ1-2
CDR3aa: CATITESGTEAFF; v_gene: TRBV28; j_gene: TRBJ1-1
CDR3aa: CASSEEGGRQPQHF; v_gene: TRBV6-1; j_gene: TRBJ1-5
CDR3aa: CASSPAGTGVRNEQFF; v_gene: TRBV5-1; j_gene: TRBJ2-1
CDR3aa: CASSSNRGSNQPQHF; v_gene: TRBV7-9; j_gene: TRBJ1-5
CDR3aa: CAWGTVAYEQYF; v_gene: TRBV30; j_gene: TRBJ2-7
CDR3aa: CASSWPPGQGASSGANVLTF; v_gene: TRBV7-3; j_gene: TRBJ2-6
CDR3aa: CAISESGQGGRYTF; v_gene: TRBV10-3; j_gene: TRBJ1-2
CDR3aa: CATSPDFSLFYEQFF; v_gene: TRBV6-1; j_gene: TRBJ2-1
CDR3aa: CASSSGGELNYGYTF; v_gene: TRBV5-4; j_gene: TRBJ1-2
CDR3aa: CASGLGGVDGGELFF; v_gene: TRBV12-5; j_gene: TRBJ2-2
CDR3aa: CASSPSGEEVYEQYF; v_gene: TRBV14; j_gene: TRBJ2-7
CDR3aa: CASSLRPGSGVSSYNEQFF; v_gene: TRBV28; j_gene: TRBJ2-1
CDR3aa: CASGQGIDTGELFF; v_gene: TRBV25-1; j_gene: TRBJ2-2
CDR3aa: CASSALRGSYEQYF; v_gene: TRBV25-1; j_gene: TRBJ2-7
CDR3aa: CASSQVPGLSEAFF; v_gene: TRBV14; j_gene: TRBJ1-1
CDR3aa: CATSRDLGRGLGNTEAFF; v_gene: TRBV15; j_gene: TRBJ1-1
CDR3aa: CASSQYSGREETQYF; v_gene: TRBV4-2; j_gene: TRBJ2-5
CDR3aa: CATSRAPTGGNQPQHF; v_gene: TRBV15; j_gene: TRBJ1-5
CDR3aa: CASSAEGQGYNSPLHF; v_gene: TRBV6-1; j_gene: TRBJ1-6
CDR3aa: CASSMGAGDEQYF; v_gene: TRBV19; j_gene: TRBJ2-7